A selection of T cell receptor beta chains follows, all from one sample in a study of cytomegalovirus exposure and HLA in healthy donors. Sequencing was performed with immunoSEQ multiplex PCR; in TCRdb, only in-frame clones are kept and a portion is missing. The sample has approximately 130,000 clones; 85% are singletons. The sample was PBMCs. Receptor source: a woman in her twenties or thirties in good health and CMV-seropositive. CDR3s leave out the opening cysteine and the closing phenylalanine or tryptophan.

V,J,CDR3
TRBV2,TRBJ2-1,ASSRYGTLNEQF
TRBV28,TRBJ2-7,ASGPIQGFYEQY
TRBV5-1,TRBJ1-1,ASSDLGGDTEAF
TRBV29-1,TRBJ2-1,SVKPNEQF
TRBV2,TRBJ2-1,ASPASGVGAGYNEQF
TRBV5-1,TRBJ2-5,ASRPTYREEVQTQY
TRBV4-1,TRBJ2-7,ASSRGPGAYEQY
TRBV19,TRBJ2-3,ASTPGLASTDTQY
TRBV6-5,TRBJ1-2,ASSNTGVYGYT
TRBV18,TRBJ1-1,ASSPPGQGNTEAF
TRBV18,TRBJ1-1,ASSPSSGNTEAF
TRBV5-4,TRBJ2-3,ASSHPSTSGGVDTQY
TRBV4-1,TRBJ2-1,ASSQELAGNINNEQF
TRBV10-1,TRBJ2-3,ASSGLEDTQY
TRBV14,TRBJ2-1,ASSRGLAGGSYNEQF
TRBV7-2,TRBJ2-7,ASSLVYGEQY
TRBV29-1,TRBJ2-1,SVERWRDEQF
TRBV29-1,TRBJ2-5,SVELNLRETQY
TRBV19,TRBJ1-1,ASSLVLNTEAF
TRBV5-4,TRBJ2-5,ASSTLGREFQETQY
TRBV7-3,TRBJ2-1,ASSLGLYNDEQF
TRBV25-1,TRBJ1-1,ASSEISRAF
TRBV27,TRBJ2-7,ASSLKTSGVYEQY
TRBV12-5,TRBJ1-2,ASAPSGTGGSGYT
TRBV6-6,TRBJ2-2,ASSYSRSNGELF
TRBV2,TRBJ2-3,ASSGAGSTTQY